A single sample gave rise to the 25 T cell receptor beta chains below, sequenced in a study of cytomegalovirus exposure and HLA in healthy donors. It was with 60 Vbeta and 13 Jbeta primers that the PCR ran. Some clones are missing from TCRdb's copy, which holds only in-frame ones; the method was immunoSEQ multiplex PCR. The sample has approximately 220,000 clones; around 80% are singletons. Material for sequencing was PBMCs. These receptors originate from a man between 18 and 29 years old in good health and CMV-seronegative.

This clone was counted only a few times. This sequence joins TRBV6-1 and TRBJ2-1; TRBD1 matches at 8 bases. CDR3 length equals 18 residues. V dropped 2 bases and J dropped 5; count of bases not matched to a gene: 14. Germline CDR1 and CDR2: MNHNS and SASEGT. CDR3: CASSEPIERTGLNNEQFF. CDR3 sequence (DNA): TGTGCCAGCAGTGAACCAATCGAACGGACAGGGTTGAACAATGAGCAGTTCTTC.

This chain uses TRBV15 with TRBJ1-3, with D perhaps matching TRBD1 (5 bases). The CDR3 consists of 14 residues. Germline V gene lookup returns CDR1 LNHNV and CDR2 YYDKDF (reference sequence). V lost 6 bases, J lost 4 bases, and 13 bases lay in between. This chain's CDR3 is CATRGLSEGNTIYF. Here the CDR3 DNA reads TGTGCCACCAGGGGACTGTCGGAGGGAAACACCATATATTTT.

This rearrangement joins TRBV7-9 to TRBJ2-7, with 7 bases identical to TRBD1. Germline CDR1 reads SEHNR; CDR2 reads FQNEAQ (reference sequence). The CDR3 length is 12 residues. After removal of 5 bases from V and 3 bases from J, the junction contained 1 base not matched to a gene. Here the CDR3 reads CASSPGGYEQYF. The CDR3 DNA reads TGTGCCAGCAGCCCAGGGGGCTACGAGCAGTACTTC.

The chain couples TRBV7-8 to TRBJ2-1; TRBD1 aligns across 9 bases. J lost 5 bases, V lost 5 bases, and 7 bases had no gene match. Looked up from germline, CDR1 is SGHVS and CDR2 is FQNEAQ. The CDR3 extends over 15 amino acids. The DNA for the CDR3 is TGTGCCAGCAGCCCAAGACAGGGGGGTAACAATGAGCAGTTCTTC. This gives the protein CASSPRQGGNNEQFF.

The chain is built from TRBV5-1 and TRBJ1-1; D uncertain. CDR1 SGHRS and CDR2 YFSETQ come from the germline V gene. Trimming left V 4 bases short and J 4 bases short, with 14 bases between. This CDR3 has 14 amino acids. The CDR3 DNA reads as TGCGCCAGCAGCCCTAACGAGGTCGGCACTGAAGCTTTCTTT. Amino acid sequence: CASSPNEVGTEAFF.

V usage is TRBV11-2 and J usage is TRBJ2-7; D call uncertain. Germline V gives CDR1 SGHAT, CDR2 FQNNGV. This CDR3 spans 12 amino acids. The germline V and J ends were trimmed by 5 bases and 4 bases, with 9 bases remaining between them. Here the CDR3 DNA reads TGTGCCAGCAGCGATGACGGGTACGAGCAGTACTTC. Residues: CASSDDGYEQYF.

This clone showed up just a few times. In the same sample, other DNA sequences code for this CDR3. The V and J genes are TRBV5-4 and TRBJ2-7, with 7 bases matching TRBD1. From germline, CDR1 is SGHNT and CDR2 YYREEE (reference sequence). Trimming removed 1 base from V and 1 base from J; junction bases left unmatched: 2. This CDR3 comprises 14 residues. In nucleotides, the CDR3 is TGTGCCAGCAGCTTGAGGGACAGATCCTACGAGCAGTACTTC. This gives the protein CASSLRDRSYEQYF.

The J gene is TRBJ2-7, the V gene TRBV6-1, with 7 bases aligning to TRBD1. There are 14 residues in the CDR3. From germline, CDR1 is MNHNS and CDR2 SASEGT. V lost 3 bases to trimming and J lost 2 bases; unmatched junction nucleotides: 4. The CDR3 coding sequence is TGTGCCAGCAGTGAGACAGGGATCCCCTACGAGCAGTACTTC. Amino acid sequence: CASSETGIPYEQYF.

This chain joins TRBV2 and TRBJ2-7, with D maybe TRBD2 (6 bases). This CDR3 contains 14 residues. Germline V lookup: CDR1 SNHLY, CDR2 FYNNEI. With 1 base removed from V and 6 bases from J, the gap between germline ends came to 13 bases. The CDR3: CASSEVSLGGEQYF. DNA of the CDR3: TGTGCCAGCAGTGAAGTGTCCCTCGGGGGCGAGCAGTACTTC.

The chain links TRBV19 to TRBJ1-2; no definite D call. This CDR3 is 14 amino acids long. Germline values: CDR1 LNHDA, CDR2 SQIVND (reference sequence). Trimming shortened V by 4 bases and J by 5 bases, and 14 bases separated the two germline ends. The CDR3 loop is CASSTRTPRYGYTF. CDR3 nucleotides: TGTGCCAGTAGTACTCGGACTCCCCGATATGGCTACACCTTC.

This clone was observed a single time. The chain is built from TRBV27 and TRBJ2-7; a weak D match, TRBD1 (5 bases). Trimming pared 6 bases from V and 0 bases from J, leaving 15 bases between. This CDR3 comprises 15 residues. CDR1 and CDR2 (germline): MNHEY, SMNVEV (reference sequence). This chain's CDR3 is CASSPTDRFSYEQYF. The CDR3 DNA is TGTGCCAGCAGCCCTACCGACAGATTCTCCTACGAGCAGTACTTC.

V is TRBV9 and J is TRBJ2-1, with 12 bases matching TRBD2. CDR1 SGDLS and CDR2 YYNGEE come from the germline V gene. The CDR3 extends over 16 amino acids. V was clipped by 4 bases and J by 3 bases; unmatched bases: 5. CDR3 region: CASSSRLAGVYNEQFF. The CDR3 nucleotides read TGTGCCAGCAGCTCGAGACTAGCGGGAGTCTACAATGAGCAGTTCTTC.

This rearrangement joins TRBV9 to TRBJ1-2; 9 nucleotides align to TRBD1. Germline V lookup: CDR1 SGDLS, CDR2 YYNGEE. This CDR3 comprises 15 residues. Germline trimming cut 3 bases from V and 7 bases from J; bases unmatched to any gene: 10. CDR3 amino acids: CASSAQTGTGFGYTF. For the CDR3, the DNA is TGTGCCAGCAGCGCCCAAACCGGGACAGGGTTTGGCTACACCTTC.

The V and J genes are TRBV5-5 and TRBJ1-2; no clear D gene. The CDR3 is 13 residues long. From germline, CDR1 is SGHKS and CDR2 YYEKEE (reference sequence). V was shortened by 1 base and J by 4 bases, with 8 bases between the two germline ends. DNA of the CDR3: TGTGCCAGCAGCTTGATGAGGATCTATGGCTACACCTTC. As protein: CASSLMRIYGYTF.

V and J are TRBV5-1 and TRBJ2-2; TRBD1 is a possible D gene (5 bases). The V gene lost 7 bases and the J gene lost 4 bases, with 14 bases spanning the gap. Germline CDR1 and CDR2: SGHRS and YFSETQ. The CDR3 covers 14 residues. For the CDR3, the DNA is TGCGCCAGCTTGAAACAGGATTCCACCGGGGAGCTGTTTTTT. The encoded protein is CASLKQDSTGELFF.

The chain uses TRBV6-1 and TRBJ1-1; the D gene is possibly TRBD1 (6 bases). V dropped 6 bases and J dropped 3 bases, with 17 bases sitting between them. CDR1 is MNHNS, CDR2 SASEGT, per germline. There are 15 residues in the CDR3. The CDR3 coding sequence is TGTGCCAGCAGCCAAATGTCAGGGGTCCACACTGAAGCTTTCTTT. Its protein product is CASSQMSGVHTEAFF.

This clone was seen only a few times. V gene TRBV7-8 combines with J gene TRBJ1-4; D might be TRBD1 (6 bases). V lost 4 bases and J 5 bases, leaving 14 bases between the germline ends. CDR1 is SGHVS and CDR2 is FQNEAQ in the germline V gene. This CDR3 comprises 15 residues. The CDR3 nucleotides are TGTGCCAGCAGCTATGGACAGACGGTAAATGAAAAACTGTTTTTT. Amino acid sequence: CASSYGQTVNEKLFF.

There are a few counts of this clone. This sample includes further DNA sequences coding for the same CDR3. This sequence joins TRBV7-9 and TRBJ2-2; D not certain. Germline values: CDR1 SEHNR, CDR2 FQNEAQ (reference sequence). The ends were cut back, 3 bases at V and 4 bases at J, with 3 bases in the middle. The CDR3 spans 12 residues. CDR3 region: CASSFSTGELFF. The CDR3 coding sequence is TGTGCCAGCAGCTTTAGCACCGGGGAGCTGTTTTTT.

This chain links TRBV19 with TRBJ2-5; TRBD1 might be the D (6 bases). Trimming removed 3 bases from V and 2 bases from J, with 10 bases in between. This CDR3 is built from 14 residues. CDR1 and CDR2 from the germline V gene are LNHDA and SQIVND (reference sequence). The CDR3 sequence is CASSIGQLQETQYF. CDR3 nucleotides: TGTGCCAGTAGTATCGGACAGTTACAAGAGACCCAGTACTTC.

The V call is TRBV11-2, the J call TRBJ2-7; TRBD2 agrees at 9 bases. V was pared by 2 bases and J by 7 bases, with 3 bases of the junction left unmatched. CDR3 length: 13 amino acids. Germline CDR1 and CDR2: SGHAT and FQNNGV. The CDR3 nucleotides read TGTGCCAGCAGCTTATCCCTAGCGGGAGAGCAGTACTTC. Protein: CASSLSLAGEQYF.

This sequence joins TRBV7-9 and TRBJ2-7, with 9 bases matching TRBD2. J gave up 3 bases and V 4 bases, and 10 bases lay outside the gene matches. Germline CDR1 and CDR2: SEHNR and FQNEAQ (reference sequence). The CDR3 is 16 amino acids. CDR3 region: CASSSNIAGVRYEQYF. The CDR3, as DNA: TGTGCCAGCAGCTCCAACATAGCGGGAGTCCGCTACGAGCAGTACTTC.

The rearrangement links TRBV7-9 to TRBJ2-7; 9 bases line up with TRBD1. The germline CDR1 and CDR2 sequences are SEHNR and FQNEAQ (reference sequence). CDR3 length: 15 residues. V gave up 4 bases and J gave up 0 bases; unmatched junction bases: 4. CDR3 in amino acids: CASSSTGGDSYEQYF. In DNA form, the CDR3 reads TGTGCCAGCAGCTCAACAGGGGGCGACTCCTACGAGCAGTACTTC.

J is TRBJ2-2 and V is TRBV4-1; 7 nucleotides line up with TRBD2. This CDR3 has 15 amino acids. The germline CDR1 and CDR2 sequences are MGHRA and YSYEKL. V was pared by 1 base and J by 6 bases, with 5 bases of the junction left unmatched. CDR3 sequence: CASSQVGGSAGELFF. CDR3 nucleotides: TGCGCCAGCAGCCAAGTGGGAGGGAGCGCCGGGGAGCTGTTTTTT.

The rearrangement uses TRBV7-6 and TRBJ2-2; D may be TRBD1 (5 bases). CDR3 length: 13 amino acids. V lost 1 base to trimming and J lost 6 bases, with 6 bases between them. Germline assignment: CDR1 SGHVS and CDR2 FNYEAQ. The CDR3 sequence: CASSLVRAGELFF. The CDR3 DNA reads TGTGCCAGCAGCTTAGTCAGGGCCGGGGAGCTGTTTTTT.

The gene calls are TRBV7-8 and TRBJ2-5; D is possibly TRBD2 (7 bases). CDR3 length equals 15 residues. Germline assignment: CDR1 SGHVS and CDR2 FQNEAQ. V lost 6 bases, J lost 0 bases, and 14 bases lay in between. The CDR3 DNA sequence: TGTGCCAGCAGTAAAAGGGGGGGTTACCAAGAGACCCAGTACTTC. It codes for CASSKRGGYQETQYF. The full variable domain, rest sourced from reference TRBV7-8 and TRBJ2-5, is GAGVSQSPRYKVAKRGQDVALRCDPISGHVSLFWYQQALGQGPEFLTYFQNEAQLDKSGLPSDRFFAERPEGSVSTLKIQRTQQEDSAVYLCASSKRGGYQETQYFGPGTRLLVL.